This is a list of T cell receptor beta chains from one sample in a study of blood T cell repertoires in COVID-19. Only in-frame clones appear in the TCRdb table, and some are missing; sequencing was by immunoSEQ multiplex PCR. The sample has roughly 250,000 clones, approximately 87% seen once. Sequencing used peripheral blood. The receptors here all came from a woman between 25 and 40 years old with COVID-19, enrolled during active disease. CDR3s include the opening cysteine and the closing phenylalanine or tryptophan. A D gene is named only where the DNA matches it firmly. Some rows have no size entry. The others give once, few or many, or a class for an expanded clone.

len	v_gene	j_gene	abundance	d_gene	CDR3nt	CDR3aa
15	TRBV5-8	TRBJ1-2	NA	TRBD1	TGTGCCAGCAGCGGGTACAGGGGGCTTATCTATGGCTACACCTTC	CASSGYRGLIYGYTF
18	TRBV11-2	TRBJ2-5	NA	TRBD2	TGTGCCAGCAGCTTAGGAGCTAGCGGGGGAGGGTCCGGGGAGACCCAGTACTTC	CASSLGASGGGSGETQYF
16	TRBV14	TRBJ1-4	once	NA	TGTGCCAGCAGCCCCATGGGCCTCCCAATGGGTGAAAAACTGTTTTTT	CASSPMGLPMGEKLFF
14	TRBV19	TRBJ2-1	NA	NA	TGTGCCAGTAGTAATCCGGGGAGCAACAATGAGCAGTTCTTC	CASSNPGSNNEQFF
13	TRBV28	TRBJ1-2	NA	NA	TGTGCCAGCAGACCTATCGTCTCCTATGGCTACACCTTC	CASRPIVSYGYTF
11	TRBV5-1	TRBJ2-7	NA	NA	TGCGCCAGCAGCGACTATTACGAGCAGTACTTC	CASSDYYEQYF
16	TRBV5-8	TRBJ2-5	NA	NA	TGTGCCAGCAGCCGGGCCGCGGGACGCTTCCAAGAGACCCAGTACTTC	CASSRAAGRFQETQYF
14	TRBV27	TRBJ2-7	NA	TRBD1	TGTGCCAGCAGTTTAATACAGGGGGCTCACGAGCAGTACTTC	CASSLIQGAHEQYF
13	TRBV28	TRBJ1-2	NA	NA	TGTGCCAGCAGTTTACGGGGGGTCTATGGCTACACCTTC	CASSLRGVYGYTF
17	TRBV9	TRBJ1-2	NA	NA	TGTGCCAGCAGCGTGGGCCCAATGACGGACTACCAGGGTGGCTACACCTTC	CASSVGPMTDYQGGYTF
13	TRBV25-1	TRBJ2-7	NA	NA	TGTGCCAGCAGTGAATGGGGGCGGGACGAGCAGTACTTC	CASSEWGRDEQYF
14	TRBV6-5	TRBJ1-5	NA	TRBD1	TGTGCCAGCAGTCCCGGGACAGGCAATCAGCCCCAGCATTTT	CASSPGTGNQPQHF
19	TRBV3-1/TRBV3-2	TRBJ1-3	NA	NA	TGTGCCAGCAGCCAAGAATTGGGGAGGGGGGCCTTTTCTGGAAACACCATATATTTT	CASSQELGRGAFSGNTIYF
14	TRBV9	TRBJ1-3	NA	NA	TGTGCCAGCAGCGTAGAGGGGTCTGGAAACACCATATATTTT	CASSVEGSGNTIYF
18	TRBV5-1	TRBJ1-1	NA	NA	TGCGCCAGCAGCTTGTTAGGGAGTCAAGAATTGACGGACACTGAAGCTTTCTTT	CASSLLGSQELTDTEAFF
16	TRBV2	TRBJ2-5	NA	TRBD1	TGTGCCAGCAGCCGACCGCGACAGGGGGATTTGGAGACCCAGTACTTC	CASSRPRQGDLETQYF
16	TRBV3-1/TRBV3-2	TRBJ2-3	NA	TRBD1	TGTGCCAGCAGCCAAGAAGGAAGGGGGCTCACAGATACGCAGTATTTT	CASSQEGRGLTDTQYF
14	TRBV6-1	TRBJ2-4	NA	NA	TGTGCCAGCAGTGAACAGGGGGCCAAAAACATTCAGTACTTC	CASSEQGAKNIQYF
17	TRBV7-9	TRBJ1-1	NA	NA	TGTGCCAGCAGCCCCCTTACAGAGGGTGGCCTTGGCACTGAAGCTTTCTTT	CASSPLTEGGLGTEAFF
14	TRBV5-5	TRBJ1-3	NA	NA	TGTGCCAGCTCTCCGGCAAGGGGTGGAAACACCATATATTTT	CASSPARGGNTIYF
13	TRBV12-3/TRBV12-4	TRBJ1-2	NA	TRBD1	TGTGCCAGCAGTTTCAGGGGGAACTATGGCTACACCTTC	CASSFRGNYGYTF
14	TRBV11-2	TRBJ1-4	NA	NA	TGTGCCAGCAGCTTCAGGAGGGGAACTGAAAAACTGTTTTTT	CASSFRRGTEKLFF
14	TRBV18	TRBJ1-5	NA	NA	TGTGCCAGCTCCCCCCAGGGGAGCAATCAGCCCCAGCATTTT	CASSPQGSNQPQHF
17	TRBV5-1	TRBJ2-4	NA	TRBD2	TGCGCCAGCAGCACGGGGGCTAGCGGGGGACCCGGAGGCATTCAGTACTTC	CASSTGASGGPGGIQYF
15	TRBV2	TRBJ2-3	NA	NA	TGTGCCAGCTTATACTGGGCAGCCGACACAGATACGCAGTATTTT	CASLYWAADTDTQYF
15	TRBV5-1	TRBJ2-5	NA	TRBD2	TGCGCCAGCAGGACGCGAGCGGGGGGGTTAGAGACCCAGTACTTC	CASRTRAGGLETQYF
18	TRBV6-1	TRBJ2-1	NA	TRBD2	TGTGCCAGCAGTGAAGTCTGGACTAGCGGGGGCGGCTACAATGAGCAGTTCTTC	CASSEVWTSGGGYNEQFF
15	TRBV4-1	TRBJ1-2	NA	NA	TGCGCCAGCAGCCACCAGACAGATTCTAACTATGGCTACACCTTC	CASSHQTDSNYGYTF
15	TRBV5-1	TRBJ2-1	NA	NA	TGCGCCAGCAGACCGGGACTGGCAAGGTTATATGAGCAGTTCTTC	CASRPGLARLYEQFF
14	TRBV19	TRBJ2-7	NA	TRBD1	TGTGCCAGTAGTTTCGGACAGGGAACCTACGAGCAGTACTTC	CASSFGQGTYEQYF
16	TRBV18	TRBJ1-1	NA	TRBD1	TGTGCCAGCTCATCACAGACAGGGGGCGGAAGCACTGAAGCTTTCTTT	CASSSQTGGGSTEAFF
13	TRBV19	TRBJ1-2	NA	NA	TGTGCCAGCCGTGGACAAAGGGAAGGGGGCTACACCTTC	CASRGQREGGYTF
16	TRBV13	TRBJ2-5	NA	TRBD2	TGTGCCAGCAGCGAGTCCCGGGCGGGGGGGCCGGAGACCCAGTACTTC	CASSESRAGGPETQYF
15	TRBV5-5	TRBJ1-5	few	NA	TGTGCCAGCAGCTTGGGCAGTCTACTAAATCAGCCCCAGCATTTT	CASSLGSLLNQPQHF
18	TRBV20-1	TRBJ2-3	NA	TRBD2	TGCAGTGCTAGTCTCATCCTACAATATAGCGGGGGCACAGATACGCAGTATTTT	CSASLILQYSGGTDTQYF
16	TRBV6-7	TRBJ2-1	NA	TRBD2	TGTGCCAGCAGTTACTCCGGGGGGTCCTCCTACAATGAGCAGTTCTTC	CASSYSGGSSYNEQFF
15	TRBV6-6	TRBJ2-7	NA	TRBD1	TGTGCCAGCAGTTACCCATCCAGGGGGAAGAACGAGCAGTACTTC	CASSYPSRGKNEQYF
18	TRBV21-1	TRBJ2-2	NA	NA	TGTGCCAGCAGCCCGCGACCGGACAGGGGAAATGACACCGGGGAGCTGTTTTTT	CASSPRPDRGNDTGELFF